These 14 T cell receptor beta chains were all obtained from the same sample, sequenced in a study of blood T cell repertoires in COVID-19. Repertoires were generated with immunoSEQ multiplex PCR, while TCRdb's copy carries only in-frame clones and drops some. The sample has 150,000 to 200,000 clones; roughly 83% are singletons. The sequenced sample consisted of peripheral blood. The receptor set was obtained from an elderly woman with active or convalescent COVID-19.

V and J are TRBV10-3 and TRBJ2-1, with 15 positions matching TRBD2. With V trimmed by 2 bases and J by 2 bases, 7 bases remained unmatched. The CDR3 covers 19 residues. From germline, CDR1 is ENHRY and CDR2 SYGVKD. The chain's CDR3 is CAISEPGTSGGRAYNEQFF. In DNA form, the CDR3 reads TGTGCCATCAGTGAGCCCGGGACTAGCGGGGGGCGCGCCTACAATGAGCAGTTCTTC.

The rearrangement joins TRBV7-9 to TRBJ1-3, with TRBD1 as a possible D gene (5 bases). V was shortened by 3 bases and J by 2 bases, with 14 bases between the two germline ends. This CDR3 is 16 amino acids long. Per the germline V gene, CDR1 is SEHNR and CDR2 is FQNEAQ (reference sequence). The CDR3 region is CASSFGGAQAGNTIYF. For the CDR3, the DNA is TGTGCCAGCAGCTTCGGAGGGGCTCAAGCTGGAAACACCATATATTTT.

The rearrangement links TRBV11-2 to TRBJ2-3; D may be TRBD1 (6 bases). V was cut by 3 bases and J by 14 bases, with 15 bases left in between. CDR1 is SGHAT, CDR2 FQNNGV, per germline. CDR3 size: 12 residues. Here the CDR3 DNA reads TGTGCCAGCAGCTTCAGTGGGGGCACCTGGTATTTT. It is translated as CASSFSGGTWYF.

The V and J genes are TRBV19 and TRBJ1-5; no clear D. Germline V gives CDR1 LNHDA, CDR2 SQIVND (reference sequence). The CDR3 length is 12 residues. The V end lost 4 bases, the J end lost 5 bases, and 6 bases lay between the germline ends. The CDR3 region is CASSTNYQPQHF. The CDR3 coding sequence is TGTGCCAGTAGTACCAACTATCAGCCCCAGCATTTT.

The rearrangement uses TRBV4-2 and TRBJ2-5; 13 nucleotides agree with TRBD2. The V gene's germline CDR1 is LGHNA and CDR2 YNFKEQ. The CDR3 has 21 residues. V dropped 3 bases and J dropped 1; count of bases not matched to a gene: 17. This CDR3 reads CASSQDIRDRGLAGRQETQYF. The CDR3 coding sequence is TGTGCCAGCAGCCAGGATATCCGGGACAGGGGACTAGCGGGGCGCCAAGAGACCCAGTACTTC.

The chain has TRBV2 and TRBJ1-4; D gene uncertain. CDR1 is SNHLY and CDR2 is FYNNEI in the germline V gene. This CDR3 contains 14 residues. The V and J ends lost 5 bases and 8 bases respectively, with 15 bases between them. The CDR3 DNA reads as TGTGCCAGCAGTTCTATGGAGGTTTGGGAAAAACTGTTTTTT. Amino acid sequence: CASSSMEVWEKLFF.

The chain is built from TRBV11-3 and TRBJ2-5, with D hard to call. The CDR3 has 15 amino acids. Trimming removed 5 bases at V and 5 bases at J, with 18 bases between. The V gene's germline CDR1 is SGHNT and CDR2 YENEEA. The CDR3 region is CASSLNPRLQETQYF. The DNA for the CDR3 is TGTGCCAGCAGCCTAAACCCCAGGCTTCAGGAGACCCAGTACTTC.

The chain recombines TRBV7-9 with TRBJ1-1, with a possible D match to TRBD1 (5 bases). The germline V gene has CDR1 SEHNR and CDR2 FQNEAQ (reference sequence). V was cut by 2 bases and J by 5 bases, with 18 bases left in between. The CDR3 consists of 16 residues. Written as DNA, the CDR3 is TGTGCCAGCAGCTTACGGACGGGCTTGGAGGGGACTGAAGCTTTCTTT. Protein sequence: CASSLRTGLEGTEAFF.

The J gene is TRBJ1-2, the V gene TRBV6-1, with D possibly TRBD1 on 6 matching bases. The V end was cut by 2 bases, the J end by 7 bases, with 14 bases between. The CDR3 has 14 amino acids. In germline, CDR1 is MNHNS, CDR2 SASEGT. CDR3 amino acids: CASSESEKGGGYTF. CDR3 nucleotide sequence: TGTGCCAGCAGTGAATCGGAGAAAGGGGGTGGCTACACCTTC.

This clone has only a few counts. This chain links TRBV11-3 with TRBJ1-1; D not resolved. Trimming cost V 1 base and J 4 bases, with 10 bases left between them. The germline V gene encodes CDR1 SGHNT and CDR2 YENEEA. The CDR3 sequence is 14 residues long. CDR3 nucleotides: TGTGCCAGCAGCTTAGCGCTGCCGGGCACTGAAGCTTTCTTT. Residues: CASSLALPGTEAFF.

The gene calls are TRBV14 and TRBJ1-3; D is possibly TRBD1 (5 bases). Germline V gives CDR1 SGHDN, CDR2 FVKESK. The CDR3 is made up of 16 amino acids. V was trimmed by 1 base and J by 4 bases, leaving 14 bases between them. The CDR3 loop reads CASSQGTPRVGNTIYF. The CDR3 DNA is TGTGCCAGCAGCCAAGGGACACCCAGGGTCGGAAACACCATATATTTT.

This clone came up a few times. V and J are TRBV2 and TRBJ1-2; 8 nucleotides agree with TRBD1. Germline V gene lookup returns CDR1 SNHLY and CDR2 FYNNEI. Trimming cost V 6 bases and J 5 bases; bases outside gene matches: 8. The CDR3 length is 14 residues. The CDR3 DNA reads as TGTGCCAGCAGAACAGACAGGGGCGGGTATGGCTACACCTTC. It encodes CASRTDRGGYGYTF.

The CDR3 region is CATRAGGTDTQYF. DNA for the CDR3: TGTGCCACTCGAGCGGGGGGCACAGATACGCAGTATTTT. The J gene is TRBJ2-3, the V gene TRBV19, with 8 bases lining up with TRBD2. The CDR3 sequence is 13 residues long. The V gene's germline CDR1 is LNHDA and CDR2 SQIVND (reference sequence). V gave up 10 bases and J gave up 1 base; unmatched junction bases: 4. The full variable domain, in which reference TRBV19 and TRBJ2-3 provide the parts outside the CDR3, is DGGITQSPKYLFRKEGQNVTLSCEQNLNHDAMYWYRQDPGQGLRLIYYSQIVNDFQKGDIAEGYSVSREKKESFPLTVTSAQKNPTAFYLCATRAGGTDTQYFGPGTRLTVL.

This chain joins TRBV19 and TRBJ2-6; D gene ambiguous. Germline V gene data show CDR1 as LNHDA and CDR2 as SQIVND (reference sequence). The CDR3 consists of 15 residues. V was trimmed by 5 bases and J by 3 bases, leaving 11 bases between them. In nucleotides, the CDR3 is TGTGCCAGTAGTCCCATTGAGCGTGGGGCCAACGTCCTGACTTTC. Protein: CASSPIERGANVLTF.